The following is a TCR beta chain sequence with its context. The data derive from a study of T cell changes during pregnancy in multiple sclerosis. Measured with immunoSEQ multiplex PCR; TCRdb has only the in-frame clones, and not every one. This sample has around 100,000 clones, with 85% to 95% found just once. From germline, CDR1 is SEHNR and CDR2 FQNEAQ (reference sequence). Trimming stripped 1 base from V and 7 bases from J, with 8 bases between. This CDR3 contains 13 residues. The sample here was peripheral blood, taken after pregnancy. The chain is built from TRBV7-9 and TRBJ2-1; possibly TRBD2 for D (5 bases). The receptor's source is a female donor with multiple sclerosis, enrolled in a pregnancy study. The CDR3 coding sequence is TGTGCCAGCAGCTTAGGAGGGTTAAATGAGCAGTTCTTC. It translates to CASSLGGLNEQFF.